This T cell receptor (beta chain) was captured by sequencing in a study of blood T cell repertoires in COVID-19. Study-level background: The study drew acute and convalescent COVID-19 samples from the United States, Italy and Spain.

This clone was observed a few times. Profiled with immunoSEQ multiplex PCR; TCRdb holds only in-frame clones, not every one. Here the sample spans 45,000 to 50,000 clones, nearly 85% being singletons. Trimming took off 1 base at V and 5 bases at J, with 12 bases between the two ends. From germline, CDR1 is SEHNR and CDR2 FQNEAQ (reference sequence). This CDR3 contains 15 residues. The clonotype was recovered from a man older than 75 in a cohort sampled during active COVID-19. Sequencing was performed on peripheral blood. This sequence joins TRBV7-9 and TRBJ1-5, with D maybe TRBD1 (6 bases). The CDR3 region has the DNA TGTGCCAGCAGCTTAGAAGGACAGAGCTATCAGCCCCAGCATTTT. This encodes CASSLEGQSYQPQHF.